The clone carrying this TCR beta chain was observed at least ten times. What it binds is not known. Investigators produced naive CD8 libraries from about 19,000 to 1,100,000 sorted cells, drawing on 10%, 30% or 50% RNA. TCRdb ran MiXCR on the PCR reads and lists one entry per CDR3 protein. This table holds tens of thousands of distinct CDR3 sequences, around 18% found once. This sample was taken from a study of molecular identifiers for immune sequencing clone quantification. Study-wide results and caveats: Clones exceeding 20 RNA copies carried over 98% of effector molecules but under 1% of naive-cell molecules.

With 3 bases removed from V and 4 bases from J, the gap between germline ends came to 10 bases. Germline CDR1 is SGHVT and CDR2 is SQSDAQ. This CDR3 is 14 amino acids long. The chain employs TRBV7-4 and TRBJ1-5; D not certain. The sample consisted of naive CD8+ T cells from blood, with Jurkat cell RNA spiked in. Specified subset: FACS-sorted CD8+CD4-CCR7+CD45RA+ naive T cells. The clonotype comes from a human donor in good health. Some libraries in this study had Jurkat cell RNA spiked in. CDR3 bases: TGTGCCAGCAGCTTCGTAGGGCTGAATCAGCCCCAGCATTTT. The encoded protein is CASSFVGLNQPQHF.